This T cell receptor beta chain was documented in a study of T cell clones after liver transplantation. This clone appeared a few times. TCRdb's table, derived via immunoSEQ multiplex PCR, lists solely in-frame clones and lacks some. Of around 100,000 clones in the sample, roughly four fifths were seen once. Germline V gives CDR1 SGHNT, CDR2 YYREEE (reference sequence). The V end was cut by 4 bases, the J end by 1 base, with 8 bases between. The CDR3 sequence is 13 residues long. The rearrangement links TRBV5-4 to TRBJ1-1, with D hard to call. The receptor's source is a human donor who received a liver transplant. The source was CD4+ T cells from blood, collected before liver transplant. Written as DNA, the CDR3 is TGTGCCAGCAGCGGGAAGGGGAACACTGAAGCTTTCTTT. Residues: CASSGKGNTEAFF.